Listed here are 4 T cell receptor beta chains from one sample, sequenced in a study of CD8 T cells in Susac syndrome. RNA in amounts of about 0.5 to 1 ug was reverse transcribed with random hexamers. TCRdb called the immunoSEQ multiplex PCR reads again in MiXCR, with one record for every CDR3 protein. The sample gives 210,000 or so distinct CDR3 sequences, 92% of which show up once; roughly 0.15% is in the top ten. Sequenced sample: CD8+ T cells from PBMCs. Receptor source: a human donor with multiple sclerosis.

J is TRBJ1-1 and V is TRBV20-1, with 8 bases fitting TRBD1. Trimming took 4 bases from V and 7 from J; bases not matched to a gene: 2. This CDR3 has 11 residues. CDR1 and CDR2 from the germline V gene are DFQATT and SNEGSKA (reference sequence). CDR3 protein: CSATGQGEAFF. As DNA, the CDR3 is TGCAGTGCTACCGGACAGGGTGAAGCTTTCTTT.

This rearrangement joins TRBV14 to TRBJ2-7; D remains ambiguous. The CDR3 length is 12 residues. Germline-derived CDR1 and CDR2 are SGHDN and FVKESK. The ends were cut back, 1 base at V and 3 bases at J, with 4 bases in the middle. The CDR3 DNA is TGTGCCAGCAGCCAAGCGGACTACGAGCAGTACTTC. Translation: CASSQADYEQYF.

This sequence joins TRBV7-9 and TRBJ1-2; D gene uncertain. In germline, CDR1 is SEHNR, CDR2 FQNEAQ (reference sequence). V was clipped by 6 bases and J by 5 bases, with 7 bases between them. The CDR3 contains 11 residues. CDR3 in amino acids: CASSSTYGYTF. The CDR3 DNA reads TGTGCCAGCAGTAGTACTTATGGCTACACCTTC.

V gene TRBV12-3 or TRBV12-4 combines with J gene TRBJ1-2, with 7 bases matching TRBD1. The V gene end was trimmed by 7 bases and the J gene end by 4 bases; junction bases not matched to a gene: 6. This CDR3 has 13 residues. The CDR3 DNA reads TGTGCCAGCACTATCAACAGGGGCTATGGCTACACCTTC. This encodes CASTINRGYGYTF.